This T cell receptor beta chain emerged from a study of shared T cell receptors in the human thymus. V was clipped by 0 bases and J by 5 bases, with 16 bases between them. Germline V gives CDR1 MDHEN, CDR2 SYDVKM. The CDR3 has 17 amino acids. In its sample, this clone was seen a few times. Repertoires were generated with immunoSEQ multiplex PCR, while TCRdb's copy carries only in-frame clones and drops some. The sample includes about 660,000 clones, around 89% of them seen just once. These same records also appear under a second study, on human thymus T cells. That paper adds: Thymic tissue was derived from resections collected during corrective heart surgery. The authors found apparently biased V and J gene usage in thymic and blood repertoires. Related research reported highly overlapping thymic repertoires among unrelated individuals.

The sample was thymocytes. The rearrangement links TRBV28 to TRBJ1-4; D is uncertain. This receptor was identified in a boy in the first two years of life with a congenital heart defect. CDR3 loop: CASSLCLVRVPNEKLFF. The CDR3 DNA reads as TGTGCCAGCAGTTTATGCCTTGTCCGGGTCCCCAATGAAAAACTGTTTTTT.